These 4 T cell receptor beta chains came from one sample sequenced in a study of CD8 T cells in Susac syndrome. Reverse transcription used roughly 0.45 to 1 ug RNA and random hexamers. TCRdb reanalysed the immunoSEQ multiplex PCR reads using MiXCR and keeps one entry per CDR3 protein. In the table there are some 200,000 distinct CDR3 sequences, over 90% of which are singletons. Sequencing used CD8+ T cells from PBMCs. Source of these receptors: a human donor with Susac syndrome.

V and J are TRBV27 and TRBJ2-1; TRBD2 matches 8 bases. Germline loops: CDR1 MNHEY, CDR2 SMNVEV (reference sequence). CDR3 length equals 11 residues. The trim removed 6 bases at V and 13 bases at J, leaving 5 bases unmatched. This CDR3 reads CASRTSGEQFF. CDR3 nucleotides: TGTGCCAGCAGAACTAGCGGAGAACAGTTCTTC.

The rearrangement uses TRBV7-9 and TRBJ2-5; no clear D gene. Germline V gene data show CDR1 as SEHNR and CDR2 as FQNEAQ (reference sequence). Trimming took off 1 base at V and 2 bases at J, with 8 bases between the two ends. There are 14 residues in the CDR3. Here the CDR3 DNA reads TGTGCCAGCAGCTTAGGGGTACGTCAAGAGACCCAGTACTTC. It encodes CASSLGVRQETQYF.

This clonotype was observed a single time. The rearrangement uses TRBV29-1 and TRBJ2-1, with 9 bases that match TRBD1. CDR1 and CDR2 (germline): SQVTM, ANQGSEA. CDR3 length equals 14 residues. V shed 6 bases and J 4 bases; nucleotides not matched to a gene: 7. CDR3: CSVPRDRAYNEQFF. CDR3 DNA: TGCAGCGTGCCCCGGGACAGGGCGTACAATGAGCAGTTCTTC.

The chain couples TRBV12-5 to TRBJ1-1; 9 bases align to TRBD1. V dropped 5 bases and J dropped 0; count of bases not matched to a gene: 7. The CDR3 consists of 16 residues. The V gene's germline CDR1 is LGHNT and CDR2 FRNRAP. The CDR3 region has the DNA TGTGCTAGTGGTCCACGGACAGGGGAAGTGAACACTGAAGCTTTCTTT. Amino acid sequence: CASGPRTGEVNTEAFF.